The sequence of this TCR beta chain was determined in a study of cytomegalovirus exposure and HLA in healthy donors. PCR was performed using 60 Vbeta and 13 Jbeta primers. Some clones are missing from TCRdb's copy, which holds only in-frame ones; the method was immunoSEQ multiplex PCR. The sample totals over 25,000 clones. The CDR3 is 15 amino acids. The germline V gene has CDR1 MDHEN and CDR2 SYDVKM. V was cut by 3 bases and J by 4 bases, with 13 bases left in between. The chain employs TRBV28 and TRBJ1-5; perhaps TRBD1 as D (5 bases). The clonotype originates from a man aged 25-45 years in good health and CMV-seronegative. Sequencing was carried out using PBMCs. CDR3 nucleotide sequence: TGTGCCAGCAGTTTGGTCCCAGGGTGGAATCAGCCCCAGCATTTT. Translating it yields CASSLVPGWNQPQHF.